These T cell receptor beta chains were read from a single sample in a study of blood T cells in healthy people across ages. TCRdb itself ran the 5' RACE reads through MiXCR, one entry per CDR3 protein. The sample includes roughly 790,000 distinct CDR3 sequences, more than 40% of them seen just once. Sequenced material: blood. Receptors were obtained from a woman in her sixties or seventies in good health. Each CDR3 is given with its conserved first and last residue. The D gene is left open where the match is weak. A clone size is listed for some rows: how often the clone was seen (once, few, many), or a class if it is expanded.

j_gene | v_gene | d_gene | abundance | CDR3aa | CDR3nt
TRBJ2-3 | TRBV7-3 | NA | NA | CASSFQAPDTQYF | TGTGCCAGCAGCTTCCAGGCTCCAGATACGCAGTATTTT
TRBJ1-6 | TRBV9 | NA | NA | CASSVGAGHFSYNSPLHF | TGTGCCAGCAGCGTAGGGGCCGGACACTTCTCCTATAATTCACCCCTCCACTTT
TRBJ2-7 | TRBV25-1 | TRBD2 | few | CASSDTGTSGSEQYF | TGTGCCAGCAGTGACACCGGGACTAGCGGGAGCGAGCAGTACTTC
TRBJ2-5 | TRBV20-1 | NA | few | CSARQGSETQYF | TGCAGTGCTAGACAGGGAAGTGAGACCCAGTACTTC
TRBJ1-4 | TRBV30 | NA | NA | CAGGTDPNEKLFF | TGTGCCGGGGGGACCGACCCTAATGAAAAACTGTTTTTT
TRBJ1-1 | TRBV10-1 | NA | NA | CASSEGRGAVTEAFF | TGCGCCAGCAGTGAAGGTCGAGGGGCGGTCACTGAAGCTTTCTTT
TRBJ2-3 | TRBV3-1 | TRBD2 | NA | CASSQDGGGNTDTQYF | TGTGCCAGCAGCCAAGACGGCGGGGGGAACACAGATACGCAGTATTTT
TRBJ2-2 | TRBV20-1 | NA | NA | CSARDGSGELFF | TGCAGTGCTAGAGATGGGTCCGGGGAGCTGTTTTTT
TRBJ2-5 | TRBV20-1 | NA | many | CSARPEPRQTQYF | TGCAGTGCTAGACCTGAGCCCCGGCAGACCCAGTACTTC
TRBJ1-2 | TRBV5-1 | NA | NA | CASSLRPDPNYGYTF | TGCGCCAGCAGCTTGAGGCCGGACCCAAACTATGGCTACACCTTC
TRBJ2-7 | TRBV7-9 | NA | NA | CASRRAGKSQYF | TGTGCCAGCAGGCGAGCAGGGAAGTCCCAGTACTTC
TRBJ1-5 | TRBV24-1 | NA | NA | CATSDSETDSSNQPQHF | TGTGCCACCAGTGATTCCGAGACAGACTCAAGCAATCAGCCCCAGCATTTT
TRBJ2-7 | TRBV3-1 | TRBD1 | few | CASSQDRGRLQYF | TGTGCCAGCAGCCAGGACAGGGGGCGCTTGCAGTACTTC
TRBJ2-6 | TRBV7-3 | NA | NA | CASSLRAESSGANVLTF | TGTGCCAGCAGCTTAAGGGCCGAGAGCTCTGGGGCCAACGTCCTGACTTTC
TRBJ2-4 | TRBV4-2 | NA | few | CASSQVDTINIQYF | TGTGCCAGCAGCCAAGTGGACACAATAAACATTCAGTACTTC
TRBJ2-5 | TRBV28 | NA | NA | CASQIGGRETQYF | TGTGCCAGCCAAATCGGAGGGCGGGAGACCCAGTACTTC
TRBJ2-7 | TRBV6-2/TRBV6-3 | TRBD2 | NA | CASRDVLPGLLDEQYF | TGTGCCAGCAGGGACGTTCTGCCGGGACTACTAGACGAGCAGTACTTC
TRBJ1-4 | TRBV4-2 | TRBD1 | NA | CASSHTTGGNVEKLFF | TGTGCCAGCAGCCACACGACAGGGGGCAATGTTGAAAAACTGTTTTTT
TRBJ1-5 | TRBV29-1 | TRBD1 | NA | CSVATGVNQPQHF | TGCAGCGTCGCGACAGGGGTCAATCAGCCCCAGCATTTT
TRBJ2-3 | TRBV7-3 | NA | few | CASSPLLGFTDTQYF | TGTGCCAGCAGCCCCCTCCTAGGGTTCACAGATACGCAGTATTTT
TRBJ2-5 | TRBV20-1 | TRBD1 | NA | CSAKGQVSSYQETQYF | TGCAGTGCTAAGGGACAGGTTTCTTCGTACCAAGAGACCCAGTACTTC
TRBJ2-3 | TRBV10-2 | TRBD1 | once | CASKRGGNTDTQYF | TGCGCCAGCAAAAGAGGGGGCAACACAGATACGCAGTATTTT
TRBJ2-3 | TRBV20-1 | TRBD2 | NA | CSCLTPTSGYTDTQYF | TGCAGCTGCTTAACCCCGACTAGCGGGTACACAGATACGCAGTATTTT
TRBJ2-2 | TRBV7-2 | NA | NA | CASSLVAGSISAGELFF | TGTGCCAGCAGCTTAGTGGCCGGTAGCATCTCCGCCGGGGAGCTGTTTTTT
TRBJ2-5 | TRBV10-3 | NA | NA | CATQGPETQYF | TGTGCCACTCAGGGGCCAGAGACCCAGTACTTC
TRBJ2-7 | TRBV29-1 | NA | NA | CSVEGVRYGSSYEQYF | TGCAGCGTTGAAGGGGTTCGATACGGGAGCTCCTACGAGCAGTACTTC
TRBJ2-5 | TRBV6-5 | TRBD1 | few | CATQGDQETQYF | TGTGCCACCCAGGGGGACCAAGAGACCCAGTACTTC
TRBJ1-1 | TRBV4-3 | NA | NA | CASSRRQEMNTEAFF | TGCGCCAGCAGCCGACGACAGGAAATGAACACTGAAGCTTTCTTT
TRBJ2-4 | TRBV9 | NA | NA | CASGSSYGQYF | TGTGCCAGCGGGAGCTCCTACGGGCAGTACTTC
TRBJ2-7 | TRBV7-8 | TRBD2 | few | CASSPGLGGTYEQYF | TGTGCCAGCAGCCCCGGACTAGGAGGTACCTACGAGCAGTACTTC
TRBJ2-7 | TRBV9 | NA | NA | CASSVATAAYEQYF | TGTGCCAGCAGCGTAGCTACGGCTGCTTACGAGCAGTACTTC
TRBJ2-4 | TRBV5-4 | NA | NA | CASRDRFAGTNLAKNIQYF | TGTGCCAGCAGGGACAGATTCGCCGGGACGAATCTGGCCAAAAACATTCAGTACTTC
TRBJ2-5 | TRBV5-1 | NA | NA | CASSFIPGQETQYF | TGCGCCAGCAGCTTTATCCCAGGACAAGAGACCCAGTACTTC
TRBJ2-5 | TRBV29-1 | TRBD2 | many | CSVETSGETQYF | TGCAGCGTTGAGACTAGCGGGGAGACCCAGTACTTC
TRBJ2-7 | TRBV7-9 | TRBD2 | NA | CASSVGLAEPEQYF | TGTGCCAGCAGCGTAGGACTAGCGGAACCCGAGCAGTACTTC
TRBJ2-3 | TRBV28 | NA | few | CASLLAASTDTQYF | TGTGCCAGCCTTCTTGCGGCCTCCACAGATACGCAGTATTTT
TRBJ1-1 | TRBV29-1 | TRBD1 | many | CSVEDRSFYTEAFF | TGCAGCGTTGAGGACAGGAGTTTTTACACTGAAGCTTTCTTT
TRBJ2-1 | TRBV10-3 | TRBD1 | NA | CAISEMTGGNEQFF | TGTGCCATCAGTGAGATGACAGGGGGCAATGAGCAGTTCTTC
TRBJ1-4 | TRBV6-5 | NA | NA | CASSLQGVVIATNEKLFF | TGTGCCAGCAGTTTACAGGGAGTTGTTATAGCAACTAATGAAAAACTGTTTTTT
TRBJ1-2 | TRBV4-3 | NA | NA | CASSQGLDSVYGYTF | TGCGCCAGCAGCCAAGGTCTGGACAGTGTCTATGGCTACACCTTC
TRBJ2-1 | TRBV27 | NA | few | CASSLSERAEQFF | TGTGCCAGCAGTTTATCCGAGAGGGCTGAGCAGTTCTTC
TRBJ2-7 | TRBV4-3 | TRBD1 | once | CASSHDPRGQGAEQYF | TGCGCCAGCAGCCACGATCCCCGAGGACAGGGGGCCGAGCAGTACTTC
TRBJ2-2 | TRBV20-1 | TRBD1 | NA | CSAREDRGAGELFF | TGCAGTGCTAGAGAGGACAGGGGGGCCGGGGAGCTGTTTTTT
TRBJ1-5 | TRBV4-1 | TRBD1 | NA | CASSHPRDRGDQPQHF | TGCGCCAGCAGCCATCCCAGGGACAGGGGAGACCAGCCCCAGCATTTT
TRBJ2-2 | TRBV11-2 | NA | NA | CASSWSGASGELFF | TGTGCCAGCAGCTGGTCAGGGGCGTCCGGGGAGCTGTTTTTT
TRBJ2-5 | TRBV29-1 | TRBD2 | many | CSVQVPLAGGETQYF | TGCAGCGTTCAAGTTCCACTAGCGGGAGGGGAGACCCAGTACTTC
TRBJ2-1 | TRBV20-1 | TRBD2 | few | CSARDLAGIAYNEQFF | TGCAGTGCTAGAGACCTAGCGGGGATCGCCTACAATGAGCAGTTCTTC
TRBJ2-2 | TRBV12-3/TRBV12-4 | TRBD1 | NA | CASSYPGQGIPGELFF | TGTGCCAGCAGTTACCCGGGACAGGGGATCCCCGGGGAGCTGTTTTTT
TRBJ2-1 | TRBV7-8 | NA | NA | CASSLAWGGYNEQFF | TGTGCCAGCAGCTTAGCGTGGGGTGGGTACAATGAGCAGTTCTTC
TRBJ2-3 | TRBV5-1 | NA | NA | CASSLASASGYSTDTQYF | TGCGCCAGCAGCTTGGCTAGCGCCTCCGGGTATAGCACAGATACGCAGTATTTT
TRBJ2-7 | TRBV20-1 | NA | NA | CSARPPGGTGYEQYF | TGCAGTGCTAGGCCCCCCGGAGGGACGGGGTACGAGCAGTACTTC
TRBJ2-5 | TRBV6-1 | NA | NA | CASSEGGQNEETQYF | TGTGCCAGCAGTGAAGGTGGGCAGAATGAAGAGACCCAGTACTTC
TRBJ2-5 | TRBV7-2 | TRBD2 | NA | CASIPLAGHRIETQYF | TGTGCCAGCATCCCCCTAGCGGGCCATCGAATCGAGACCCAGTACTTC
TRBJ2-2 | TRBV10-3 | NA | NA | CAISPPGGENTGELFF | TGTGCCATCAGTCCCCCAGGGGGGGAGAACACCGGGGAGCTGTTTTTT
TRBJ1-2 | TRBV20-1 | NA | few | CSAREEGSGYTF | TGCAGTGCTAGAGAAGAAGGGTCTGGCTACACCTTC
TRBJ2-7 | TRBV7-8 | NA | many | CASSSRSFYEQYF | TGTGCCAGCAGCTCCAGGAGCTTTTACGAGCAGTACTTC
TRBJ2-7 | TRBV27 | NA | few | CASRILGPAASHGQYF | TGTGCCAGTCGGATTTTGGGACCTGCCGCGTCGCATGGGCAGTACTTC